These 10 T cell receptor beta chains came from one sample sequenced in a study of T cell repertoires in cytomegalovirus infection. No antigen has been identified for these receptors. TCRdb reprocessed the reads with MiXCR, giving one entry per CDR3 protein. This repertoire shows under 200,000 distinct CDR3 sequences, 20% to 25% found once; its top ten account for about 25%. The sequencing used CD8+ T cells from cultured PBMCs, collected from culture after CMV antigen stimulation. These receptors came from a human donor in good health (CMV status not recorded). Some clones in this sample may be carry-over from other donors' samples.

The V and J genes are TRBV27 and TRBJ1-5, with TRBD1 as a possible D gene (5 bases). CDR1 MNHEY and CDR2 SMNVEV come from the germline V gene (reference sequence). The CDR3 is made up of 14 amino acids. The V and J ends lost 2 bases and 6 bases respectively, with 11 bases between them. The CDR3 region has the DNA TGTGCCAGCAGTTTAATAGGGGTGGGTCAGCCCCAGCATTTT. Translation gives CASSLIGVGQPQHF.

There are many counts of this clonotype. V and J are TRBV7-9 and TRBJ2-7, with TRBD1 matching 7 bases. V lost 2 bases, J lost 3 bases, and 13 bases stayed unmatched. Germline lookup yields CDR1 SEHNR and CDR2 FQNEAQ (reference sequence). CDR3 size: 17 residues. The CDR3 DNA reads as TGTGCCAGCAGCTTATCTTCGACAGGGACCCAACTCTACGAGCAGTACTTC. Amino acid sequence: CASSLSSTGTQLYEQYF.

The chain carries TRBV6-5 and TRBJ1-2, with a tentative D call TRBD1 (6 bases). V lost 0 bases and J lost 4, with 15 bases in between. This CDR3 has 16 amino acids. Germline V lookup: CDR1 MNHEY, CDR2 SVGAGI. The CDR3 protein is CASSYSSRGGAYGYTF. The CDR3 DNA follows: TGTGCCAGCAGTTACTCAAGTCGGGGGGGCGCCTATGGCTACACCTTC.

This clonotype was seen a handful of times. This chain joins TRBV7-8 and TRBJ2-3; possibly TRBD1 for D (6 bases). The CDR3 runs 17 residues. Trimming stripped 5 bases from V and 2 bases from J, with 20 bases between. Germline V gene lookup returns CDR1 SGHVS and CDR2 FQNEAQ. The CDR3 nucleotides are TGTGCCAGCAGCACTTATCGCCGGGACAAAACCACAGATACGCAGTATTTT. Amino acid sequence: CASSTYRRDKTTDTQYF.

The rearrangement links TRBV27 to TRBJ2-7; tentative D call: TRBD1 (5 bases). Germline CDR1 and CDR2: MNHEY and SMNVEV (reference sequence). Trimming shortened V by 3 bases and J by 1 base, and 10 bases separated the two germline ends. The CDR3 runs to 14 residues. The CDR3 loop is CASSFTGISYEQYF. CDR3 DNA: TGTGCCAGCAGTTTTACAGGTATATCCTACGAGCAGTACTTC.

The V call is TRBV6-6, the J call TRBJ2-2; tentative D call: TRBD2 (7 bases). The CDR3 has 16 residues. Germline V gives CDR1 MNHNY, CDR2 SVGAGI (reference sequence). Trimming shortened V by 1 base and J by 4 bases, and 13 bases separated the two germline ends. The CDR3 DNA is TGTGCCAGCAGTTACTTTGGCGGGGGCGGCACCGGGGAGCTGTTTTTT. The encoded protein is CASSYFGGGGTGELFF.

The chain joins TRBV4-1 to TRBJ2-7; 8 bases align to TRBD1. J lost 4 bases, V lost 4 bases, and 6 bases had no gene match. Germline lookup yields CDR1 MGHRA and CDR2 YSYEKL. The CDR3 length is 14 residues. The CDR3 bases are TGCGCCAGCAGCCTCCGGGACAGGCCTTACGAGCAGTACTTC. It is translated as CASSLRDRPYEQYF.

This clonotype turned up a few times. The chain employs TRBV7-9 and TRBJ2-1; 10 nucleotides align to TRBD1. From germline, CDR1 is SEHNR and CDR2 FQNEAQ (reference sequence). This CDR3 has 14 amino acids. Trimming at V came to 5 bases and at J to 9 bases, leaving 7 bases not matched to a gene. The DNA of the CDR3 is TGTGCCAGCAGCCCCTCGACAGGGGGCATTGAGCAGTTCTTC. It yields the protein CASSPSTGGIEQFF.

This sequence joins TRBV15 and TRBJ1-1, with D tentatively TRBD1 (5 bases). V gave up 7 bases and J gave up 5 bases, with 23 bases separating them. This CDR3 is 16 amino acids long. The germline CDR1 and CDR2 sequences are LNHNV and YYDKDF (reference sequence). This CDR3 is CATTPAGLESVTEAFF. Written as DNA, the CDR3 is TGTGCCACCACGCCCGCGGGGCTAGAGAGTGTAACTGAAGCTTTCTTT.

The chain links TRBV7-2 to TRBJ2-1; D gene unclear. Trimming took 1 base from V and 0 from J, leaving 10 bases between them. Germline loops: CDR1 SGHTA, CDR2 FQGNSA. The CDR3 length is 16 residues. CDR3 sequence reads: CASSLVASSSYNEQFF. As DNA, the CDR3 is TGTGCCAGCAGCTTAGTGGCGTCGAGCTCCTACAATGAGCAGTTCTTC.